These 7 T cell receptor beta chains originate from one sample sequenced in a study of T cells in Graves' hyperthyroidism and ophthalmopathy. From RNA transcripts, TCR beta CDR3 regions were amplified. The HTBI primer set was used in a first-round RT-PCR of the TCR CDR3. TCRdb reanalysed the multiplex PCR reads using MiXCR and keeps one entry per CDR3 protein. The sample contains around 300,000 distinct CDR3 sequences, roughly 22% of which appear only once. Source material: blood. Source of these receptors: a man aged 25 to 40 with Graves' ophthalmopathy.

In its sample, this clonotype was seen many times. The chain is built from TRBV11-1 and TRBJ2-3; TRBD2 matches at 10 bases. The CDR3 loop spans 17 amino acids. Trimming cost V 4 bases and J 2 bases; bases outside gene matches: 9. Germline V gene sequence: CDR1 SGHAT, CDR2 FQDESV (reference sequence). The DNA for the CDR3 is TGTGCCAGCAGCTATCTAGCGGGAGCTTCAAACACAGATACGCAGTATTTT. Translating it yields CASSYLAGASNTDTQYF.

The chain uses TRBV20-1 and TRBJ2-2; 9 nucleotides agree with TRBD2. The germline V gene has CDR1 DFQATT and CDR2 SNEGSKA (reference sequence). The CDR3 length is 16 residues. J was trimmed by 4 bases and V by 0 bases; bases with no gene match: 6. The chain's CDR3 is CSARDWREGSTGELFF. In DNA form, the CDR3 reads TGCAGTGCTAGAGATTGGCGGGAGGGTTCCACCGGGGAGCTGTTTTTT.

In this sample, this clonotype turned up many times. The chain joins TRBV14 to TRBJ2-7; 14 bases line up with TRBD2. The CDR3 has 17 residues. Germline V CDR1 and CDR2: SGHDN, FVKESK. After removal of 4 bases from V and 6 bases from J, the junction contained 11 bases not matched to a gene. This CDR3 is CASSPNTGLAGGGEQYF. The CDR3 DNA follows: TGTGCCAGCAGCCCGAATACCGGACTAGCGGGAGGCGGCGAGCAGTACTTC.

This chain links TRBV15 with TRBJ2-7; unclear D gene. Trimming cost V 0 bases and J 2 bases, with 14 bases left between them. Looked up from germline, CDR1 is LNHNV and CDR2 is YYDKDF (reference sequence). The CDR3 has 16 amino acids. CDR3 coding DNA: TGTGCCACCAGCAGAGAGGAGACTTTAAATGCCTACGAGCAGTACTTC. This translates into CATSREETLNAYEQYF.

This clonotype appeared a few times. The CDR3, as DNA: TGTGCCACCAGCAGAGATAAGGGCTCCTACGAGCAGTACTTC. It encodes CATSRDKGSYEQYF. V usage is TRBV15 and J usage is TRBJ2-7, with D unclear. Germline V CDR1 and CDR2: LNHNV, YYDKDF (reference sequence). The CDR3 runs 14 residues. V dropped 0 bases and J dropped 0 bases, with 6 bases sitting between them.

This clonotype was seen repeatedly, ten times or more. The chain couples TRBV27 to TRBJ2-7, with D possibly TRBD1 on 5 matching bases. Trimming cost V 5 bases and J 5 bases, with 19 bases left between them. Germline values: CDR1 MNHEY, CDR2 SMNVEV (reference sequence). The CDR3 length is 15 residues. The CDR3 reads CASSIRGGLKHEQYF. DNA for the CDR3: TGTGCCAGCAGTATTAGGGGCGGCCTAAAGCACGAGCAGTACTTC.

The V call is TRBV24-1, the J call TRBJ2-5; 12 nucleotides match TRBD1. The V segment lost 4 bases and the J segment 4 bases; nucleotides outside the gene matches: 9. Germline loops: CDR1 KGHDR, CDR2 SFDVKD. The CDR3 contains 17 residues. The CDR3 DNA reads as TGTGCCACCAGTGACCCCCGCGGGACAGGGGGCGGAGAGACCCAGTACTTC. Residues: CATSDPRGTGGGETQYF.